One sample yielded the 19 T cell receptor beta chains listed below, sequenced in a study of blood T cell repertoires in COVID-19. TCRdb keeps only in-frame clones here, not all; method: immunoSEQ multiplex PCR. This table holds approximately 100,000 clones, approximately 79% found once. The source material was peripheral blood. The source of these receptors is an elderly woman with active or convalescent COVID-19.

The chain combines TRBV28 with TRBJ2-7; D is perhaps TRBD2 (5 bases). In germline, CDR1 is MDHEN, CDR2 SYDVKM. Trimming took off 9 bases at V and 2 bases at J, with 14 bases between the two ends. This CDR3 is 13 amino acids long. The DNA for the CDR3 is TGTGCCAGTAAAAGGACTGGAACCTACGAGCAGTACTTC. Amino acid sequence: CASKRTGTYEQYF.

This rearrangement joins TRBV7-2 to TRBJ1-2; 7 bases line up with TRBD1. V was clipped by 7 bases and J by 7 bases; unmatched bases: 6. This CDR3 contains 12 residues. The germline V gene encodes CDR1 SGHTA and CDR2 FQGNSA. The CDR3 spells CASTPGQSGYTF. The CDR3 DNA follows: TGTGCCAGCACACCGGGACAGTCTGGCTACACCTTC.

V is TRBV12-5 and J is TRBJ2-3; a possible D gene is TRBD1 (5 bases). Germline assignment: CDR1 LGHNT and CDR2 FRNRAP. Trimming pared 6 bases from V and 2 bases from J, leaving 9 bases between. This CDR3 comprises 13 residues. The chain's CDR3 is CASGGPVTDTQYF. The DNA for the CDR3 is TGTGCTAGTGGGGGGCCGGTCACAGATACGCAGTATTTT. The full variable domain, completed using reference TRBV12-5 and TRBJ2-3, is DARVTQTPRHKVTEMGQEVTMRCQPILGHNTVFWYRQTMMQGLELLAYFRNRAPLDDSGMPKDRFSAEMPDATLATLKIQPSEPRDSAVYFCASGGPVTDTQYFGPGTRLTVL.

The CDR3 loop reads CASSLGHPSTDTQYF. CDR3 sequence (DNA): TGCGCCAGCAGCTTGGGGCATCCTAGCACAGATACGCAGTATTTT. J is TRBJ2-3 and V is TRBV5-1; D remains unclear. V shed 0 bases and J shed 0 bases, with 8 bases lying between them. The CDR3 runs to 15 residues. Looked up from germline, CDR1 is SGHRS and CDR2 is YFSETQ.

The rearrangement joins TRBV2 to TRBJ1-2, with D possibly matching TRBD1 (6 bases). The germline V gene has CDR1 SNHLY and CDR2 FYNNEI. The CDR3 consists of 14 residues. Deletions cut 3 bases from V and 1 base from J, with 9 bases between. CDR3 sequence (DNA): TGTGCCAGCAGTGACAGGGGTTTTAACTATGGCTACACCTTC. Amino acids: CASSDRGFNYGYTF.

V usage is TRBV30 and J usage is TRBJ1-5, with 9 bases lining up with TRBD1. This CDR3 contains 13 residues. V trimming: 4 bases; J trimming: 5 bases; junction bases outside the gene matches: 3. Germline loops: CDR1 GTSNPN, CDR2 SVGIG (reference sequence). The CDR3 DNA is TGTGCCTGGACACAGGGGGCTTATCAGCCCCAGCATTTT. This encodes CAWTQGAYQPQHF.

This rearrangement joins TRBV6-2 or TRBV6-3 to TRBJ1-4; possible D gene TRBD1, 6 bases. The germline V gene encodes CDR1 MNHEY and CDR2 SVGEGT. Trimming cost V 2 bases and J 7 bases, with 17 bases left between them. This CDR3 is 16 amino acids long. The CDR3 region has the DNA TGTGCCAGCAGTTACCCTCCGAGGGGGGGTGGTGAAAAACTGTTTTTT. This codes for CASSYPPRGGGEKLFF.

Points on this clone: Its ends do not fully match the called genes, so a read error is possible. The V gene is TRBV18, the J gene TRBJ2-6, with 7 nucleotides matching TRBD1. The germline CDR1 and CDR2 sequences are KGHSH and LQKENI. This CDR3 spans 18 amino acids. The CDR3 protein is CASSPQGQPYSGTNVLTF. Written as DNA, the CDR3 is TGTGCCAGCTCACCACAGGGACAGCCTTATTCTGGGACCAACGTCCTGACTTTC.

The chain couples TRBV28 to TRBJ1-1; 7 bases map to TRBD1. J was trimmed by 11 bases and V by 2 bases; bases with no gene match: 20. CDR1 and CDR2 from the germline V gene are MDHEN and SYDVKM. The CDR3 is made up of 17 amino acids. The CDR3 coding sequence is TGTGCCAGCAGTTTAAGTTCGTTGGGTAAAGGGGGCCACGGCGCTTTCTTT. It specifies CASSLSSLGKGGHGAFF. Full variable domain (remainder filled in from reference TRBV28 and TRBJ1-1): DVKVTQSSRYLVKRTGEKVFLECVQDMDHENMFWYRQDPGLGLRLIYFSYDVKMKEKGDIPEGYSVSREKKERFSLILESASTNQTSMYLCASSLSSLGKGGHGAFFGQGTRLTVV.

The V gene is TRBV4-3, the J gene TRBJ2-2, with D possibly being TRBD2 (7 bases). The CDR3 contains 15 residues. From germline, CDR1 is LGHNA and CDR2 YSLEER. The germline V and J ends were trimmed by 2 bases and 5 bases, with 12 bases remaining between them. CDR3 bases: TGCGCCAGCAGCCAACAGGGGCGGGGGACCGGGGAGCTGTTTTTT. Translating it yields CASSQQGRGTGELFF.

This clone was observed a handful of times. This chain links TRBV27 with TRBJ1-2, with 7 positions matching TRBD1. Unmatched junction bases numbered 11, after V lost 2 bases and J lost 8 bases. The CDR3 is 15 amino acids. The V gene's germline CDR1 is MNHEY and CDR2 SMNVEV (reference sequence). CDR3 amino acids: CASSLMTGSLEGYTF. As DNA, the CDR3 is TGTGCCAGCAGTTTAATGACAGGGTCTTTGGAAGGCTACACCTTC.

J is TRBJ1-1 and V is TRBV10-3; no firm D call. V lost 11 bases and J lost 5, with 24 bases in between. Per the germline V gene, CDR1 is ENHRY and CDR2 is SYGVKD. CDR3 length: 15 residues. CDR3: CAARGREMRWTEAFF. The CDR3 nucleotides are TGTGCCGCCCGAGGTAGGGAGATGAGGTGGACTGAAGCTTTCTTT.

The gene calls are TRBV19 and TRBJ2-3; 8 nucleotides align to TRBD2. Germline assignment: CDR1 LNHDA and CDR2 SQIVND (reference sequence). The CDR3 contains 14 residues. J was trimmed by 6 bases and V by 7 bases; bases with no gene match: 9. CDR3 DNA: TGTGCCAGTACTCAAGGCTTAGCGGGGGATACGCAGTATTTT. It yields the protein CASTQGLAGDTQYF.

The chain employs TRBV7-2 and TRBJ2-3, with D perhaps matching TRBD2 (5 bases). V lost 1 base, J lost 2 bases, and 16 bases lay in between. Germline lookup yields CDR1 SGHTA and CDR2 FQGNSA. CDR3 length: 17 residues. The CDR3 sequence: CASSLVLGSPTTDTQYF. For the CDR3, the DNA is TGTGCCAGCAGCTTAGTGCTTGGGAGTCCCACCACAGATACGCAGTATTTT.

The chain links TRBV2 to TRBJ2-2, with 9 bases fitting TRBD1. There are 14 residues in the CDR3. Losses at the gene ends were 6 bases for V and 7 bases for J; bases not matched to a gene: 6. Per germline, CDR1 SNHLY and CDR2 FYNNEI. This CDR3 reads CASRDRGQYGELFF. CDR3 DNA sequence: TGTGCCAGCAGGGACAGGGGACAATACGGGGAGCTGTTTTTT.

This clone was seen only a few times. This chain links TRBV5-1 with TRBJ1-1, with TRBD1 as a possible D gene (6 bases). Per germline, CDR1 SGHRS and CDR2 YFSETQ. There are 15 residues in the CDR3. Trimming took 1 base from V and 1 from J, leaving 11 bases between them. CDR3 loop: CASSLSGASNTEAFF. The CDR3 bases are TGCGCCAGCAGCTTGTCAGGGGCCTCGAACACTGAAGCTTTCTTT.

In nucleotides, the CDR3 is TGTGCCAGCAGCCTTCTAAGGGGGACTGGAAACACCATATATTTT. Amino acid sequence: CASSLLRGTGNTIYF. This chain connects TRBV6-5 to TRBJ1-3; tentative D call: TRBD1 (6 bases). CDR1 is MNHEY and CDR2 is SVGAGI in the germline V gene. Trimming took 6 bases from V and 2 from J, leaving 14 bases between them. The CDR3 is 15 residues long.

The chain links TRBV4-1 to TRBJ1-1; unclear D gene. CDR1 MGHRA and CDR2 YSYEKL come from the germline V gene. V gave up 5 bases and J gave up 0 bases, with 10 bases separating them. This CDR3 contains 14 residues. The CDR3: CASSFTEMNTEAFF. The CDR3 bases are TGCGCCAGCAGCTTTACAGAAATGAACACTGAAGCTTTCTTT.

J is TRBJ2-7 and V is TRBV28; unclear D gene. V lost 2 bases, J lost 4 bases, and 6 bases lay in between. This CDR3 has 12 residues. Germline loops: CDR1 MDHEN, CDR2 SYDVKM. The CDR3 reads CASSLSEYEQYF. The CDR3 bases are TGTGCCAGCAGTTTAAGCGAGTACGAGCAGTACTTC. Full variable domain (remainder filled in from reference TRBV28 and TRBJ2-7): DVKVTQSSRYLVKRTGEKVFLECVQDMDHENMFWYRQDPGLGLRLIYFSYDVKMKEKGDIPEGYSVSREKKERFSLILESASTNQTSMYLCASSLSEYEQYFGPGTRLTVT.